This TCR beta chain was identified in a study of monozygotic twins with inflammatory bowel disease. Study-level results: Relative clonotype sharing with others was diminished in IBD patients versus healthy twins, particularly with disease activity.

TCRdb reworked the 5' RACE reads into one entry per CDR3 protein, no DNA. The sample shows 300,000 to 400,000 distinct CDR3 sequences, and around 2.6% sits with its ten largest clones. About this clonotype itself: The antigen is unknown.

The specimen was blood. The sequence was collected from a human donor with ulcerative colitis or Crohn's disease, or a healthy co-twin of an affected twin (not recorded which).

CDR3 residues: CASSLEGAGANVLTF. The rearrangement joins TRBV5-1 to TRBJ2-6; there is no DNA to check the TCRdb D call of TRBD1. The CDR3 has 15 residues. Germline CDR1 reads SGHRS; CDR2 reads YFSETQ.